These 21 T cell receptor beta chains originate from one sample sequenced in a study of OX40 agonist ivuxolimab in advanced cancers. The protocol used for the library was the immunoSEQ multiplex PCR assay. TCRdb took over this immuneACCESS table, retaining in-frame rearrangements with V and J assigned. Such tables are incomplete; in checked studies, under half of the missing clones stem from an unresolved V gene, and the remainder is unexplained. A total of 40,000 to 45,000 clones appear in this sample, 80% of them only once. The ten largest clones represent 4% to 4.5% of the sample. The sample consisted of CD4+ or CD8+ T cells sorted from blood, taken in a trial of the OX40 agonist ivuxolimab. These receptors came from an adult with an advanced solid tumor such as melanoma, head and neck, liver or kidney cancer.

The CDR3 DNA is TGTGCCAGCAGTCGGACGGTGAACACCGGGGAGCTGTTTTTT. As protein: CASSRTVNTGELFF. The rearrangement joins TRBV27 to TRBJ2-2, with D uncertain. Germline V gene sequence: CDR1 MNHEY, CDR2 SMNVEV (reference sequence). V gave up 5 bases and J gave up 1 base, with 8 bases separating them. This CDR3 comprises 14 residues.

This chain uses TRBV9 with TRBJ2-2, with D perhaps matching TRBD2 (6 bases). Germline-derived CDR1 and CDR2 are SGDLS and YYNGEE. The CDR3 loop spans 14 amino acids. V lost 4 bases and J lost 7, with 14 bases in between. The CDR3 loop reads CASSPQRGIGELFF. In DNA form, the CDR3 reads TGTGCCAGCAGCCCCCAACGGGGGATCGGGGAGCTGTTTTTT.

This sequence joins TRBV7-2 and TRBJ1-5; no clear D. In germline, CDR1 is SGHTA, CDR2 FQGNSA. This CDR3 region has 13 residues. Trimming removed 5 bases at V and 5 bases at J, with 10 bases between. Here the CDR3 DNA reads TGTGCCAGCAGCCCCCAGGCGGATCAGCCCCAGCATTTT. Translated, it gives CASSPQADQPQHF.

Details on this clone: The junction differs from germline at one of its ends, possibly a read error. The chain is built from TRBV11-1 and TRBJ2-5; 8 nucleotides align to TRBD2. CDR3 length: 13 residues. Germline-derived CDR1 and CDR2 are SGHAT and FQDESV (reference sequence). The CDR3 here is CASSLAGPRTQYF. As DNA, the CDR3 is TGTGCCAGCAGTTTAGCGGGACCTCGGACCCAGTACTTC. The full variable domain, in which reference TRBV11-1 and TRBJ2-5 provide the parts outside the CDR3, is EAEVAQSPRYKITEKSQAVAFWCDPISGHATLYWYRQILGQGPELLVQFQDESVVDDSQLPKDRFSAERLKGVDSTLKIQPAELGDSAMYLCASSLAGPRTQYFGPGTRLLVL.

This chain joins TRBV6-1 and TRBJ2-7, with 9 bases lining up with TRBD1. Germline CDR1 and CDR2: MNHNS and SASEGT. The CDR3 contains 13 residues. V was pared by 7 bases and J by 3 bases, with 4 bases of the junction left unmatched. CDR3 nucleotides: TGTGCCAGCACCGGGACAGGGTTCTACGAGCAGTACTTC. It is translated as CASTGTGFYEQYF.

Details on this clone: At one end the junction does not follow the germline gene, possibly because of a read error. The V call is TRBV7-7, the J call TRBJ2-5; perhaps D is TRBD1 or TRBD2 (5 bases each). The germline CDR1 and CDR2 sequences are SSHAT and FNYEAQ (reference sequence). The CDR3 totals 14 residues. The CDR3 bases are TGTGCTAGCAGCTTTCAAGGGACCCAAGAGACCCAGTACTTC. As protein: CASSFQGTQETQYF.

The rearrangement uses TRBV11-2 and TRBJ2-1, with 9 bases matching TRBD1. The CDR3 is 16 residues long. Germline assignment: CDR1 SGHAT and CDR2 FQNNGV. V was pared by 3 bases and J by 3 bases, with 6 bases of the junction left unmatched. As DNA, the CDR3 is TGTGCCAGCAGCTTCAGGGACAGGGACTACTACAATGAGCAGTTCTTC. Translating gives CASSFRDRDYYNEQFF.

This rearrangement joins TRBV4-3 to TRBJ2-4; D may be TRBD1 (5 bases). This CDR3 is built from 14 residues. The V end was cut by 0 bases, the J end by 6 bases, with 9 bases between. Germline V gene data show CDR1 as LGHNA and CDR2 as YSLEER. DNA for the CDR3: TGCGCCAGCAGCCAAGATGGCCAGGGAAACATTCAGTACTTC. It is translated as CASSQDGQGNIQYF.

J is TRBJ1-1 and V is TRBV7-9, with D perhaps matching TRBD1 (5 bases). CDR1 is SEHNR, CDR2 FQNEAQ, per germline (reference sequence). The V end was cut by 1 base, the J end by 4 bases, with 10 bases between. This CDR3 contains 14 residues. The DNA of the CDR3 is TGTGCCAGCAGCTTAGTAGGAGGGGTCACTGAAGCTTTCTTT. Encoded protein: CASSLVGGVTEAFF. The variable domain in full, with the rest retrieved from reference TRBV7-9 and TRBJ1-1, is DTGVSQNPRHKITKRGQNVTFRCDPISEHNRLYWYRQTLGQGPEFLTYFQNEAQLEKSRLLSDRFSAERPKGSFSTLEIQRTEQGDSAMYLCASSLVGGVTEAFFGQGTRLTVV.

This chain connects TRBV4-3 to TRBJ2-1; weak D call: TRBD1 (5 bases). Germline V lookup: CDR1 LGHNA, CDR2 YSLEER. There are 16 residues in the CDR3. V lost 1 base to trimming and J lost 10 bases, with 20 bases between them. CDR3 DNA: TGCGCCAGCAGCCAAGGGCCTACCGACCAGGGTAGGGAGCAGTTCTTC. Amino acids: CASSQGPTDQGREQFF.

The chain joins TRBV7-2 to TRBJ2-2, with D maybe TRBD1 (7 bases). Deletions cut 3 bases from V and 7 bases from J, with 15 bases between. The CDR3 length is 15 residues. From germline, CDR1 is SGHTA and CDR2 FQGNSA. The CDR3: CASSLVGGDSGELFF. CDR3 coding DNA: TGTGCCAGCAGCTTGGTAGGAGGGGACAGCGGGGAGCTGTTTTTT.

This clone came up a few times. This rearrangement joins TRBV30 to TRBJ1-3; no reliable D call. Looked up from germline, CDR1 is GTSNPN and CDR2 is SVGIG (reference sequence). The CDR3 is 14 residues long. Trimming shortened V by 7 bases and J by 4 bases, and 17 bases separated the two germline ends. CDR3 protein: CAYSSGMRGNTIYF. The CDR3, as DNA: TGTGCCTATAGTTCCGGAATGAGGGGAAACACCATATATTTT.

The chain carries TRBV7-2 and TRBJ2-2; 8 bases agree with TRBD1. The ends lost 5 bases at V and 6 bases at J; junction bases unmatched: 11. From germline, CDR1 is SGHTA and CDR2 FQGNSA. The CDR3 sequence is 16 residues long. CDR3 nucleotide sequence: TGTGCCAGCAGCCTTCAGGGGGCTCTTAAATCCGGGGAGCTGTTTTTT. This translates into CASSLQGALKSGELFF. The full variable domain, its missing parts supplied by reference TRBV7-2 and TRBJ2-2, is GAGVSQSPSNKVTEKGKDVELRCDPISGHTALYWYRQSLGQGLEFLIYFQGNSAPDKSGLPSDRFSAERTGGSVSTLTIQRTQQEDSAVYLCASSLQGALKSGELFFGEGSRLTVL.

The chain has TRBV2 and TRBJ1-1, with D possibly TRBD1 on 6 matching bases. The ends were cut back, 6 bases at V and 5 bases at J, with 16 bases in the middle. The CDR3 is 14 amino acids. CDR1 and CDR2 from the germline V gene are SNHLY and FYNNEI. Written as DNA, the CDR3 is TGTGCCAGCAGACAGGAGGGGGGCGTGACTGAAGCTTTCTTT. Its protein is CASRQEGGVTEAFF.

This clone is medium-sized (0.01 to 0.1%). The chain carries TRBV30 and TRBJ2-7; D uncertain. CDR1 is GTSNPN, CDR2 SVGIG, per germline (reference sequence). The CDR3 consists of 16 residues. Trimming removed 0 bases from V and 3 bases from J, with 18 bases in between. CDR3 DNA: TGTGCCTGGAGTGTACGATCCACAGTGAGTGGCTACGAGCAGTACTTC. As protein: CAWSVRSTVSGYEQYF.

The chain carries TRBV11-1 and TRBJ2-2; no firm D call. The CDR3 extends over 13 amino acids. Germline CDR1 and CDR2: SGHAT and FQDESV (reference sequence). Trimming cost V 1 base and J 4 bases, with 4 bases left between them. CDR3 coding DNA: TGTGCCAGCAGCTTAGAACTCACCGGGGAGCTGTTTTTT. The encoded protein is CASSLELTGELFF.

This CDR3 reads CSAPRGTEAFF. The CDR3 DNA follows: TGCAGTGCTCCCCGTGGCACTGAAGCTTTCTTT. The V call is TRBV20-1, the J call TRBJ1-1; D is undetermined. The V gene lost 5 bases and the J gene lost 4 bases, with 8 bases spanning the gap. Germline V gene sequence: CDR1 DFQATT, CDR2 SNEGSKA (reference sequence). The CDR3 loop spans 11 amino acids.

This clone was detected only a few times. This rearrangement joins TRBV10-3 to TRBJ1-4, with D possibly being TRBD1 (6 bases). The CDR3 runs to 14 residues. V was cut by 2 bases and J by 4 bases, with 8 bases left in between. Germline CDR1 and CDR2: ENHRY and SYGVKD. The CDR3 sequence: CAISERQDNEKLFF. CDR3 bases: TGTGCCATCAGTGAGAGACAGGATAATGAAAAACTGTTTTTT.

The rearrangement uses TRBV9 and TRBJ2-7; 8 nucleotides match TRBD2. The CDR3 extends over 17 amino acids. The germline CDR1 and CDR2 sequences are SGDLS and YYNGEE. V trimming: 2 bases; J trimming: 5 bases; junction bases outside the gene matches: 15. CDR3 nucleotides: TGTGCCAGCAGCGTCCAAGGGGGAGCGGGAGTAGTGAACGAGCAGTACTTC. It codes for CASSVQGGAGVVNEQYF.

CDR3 DNA sequence: TGTGCCAGCTCGGGACAGCATTCTGGGGCCAACGTCCTGACTTTC. Translating gives CASSGQHSGANVLTF. The V and J genes are TRBV19 and TRBJ2-6; 7 bases are shared with TRBD1. Looked up from germline, CDR1 is LNHDA and CDR2 is SQIVND (reference sequence). The V and J ends lost 9 bases and 1 base, in that order; junction bases with no gene match: 6. The CDR3 runs to 15 residues. Looking up the rest from reference TRBV19 and TRBJ2-6 gives the full variable domain: DGGITQSPKYLFRKEGQNVTLSCEQNLNHDAMYWYRQDPGQGLRLIYYSQIVNDFQKGDIAEGYSVSREKKESFPLTVTSAQKNPTAFYLCASSGQHSGANVLTFGAGSRLTVL.

The V and J genes are TRBV19 and TRBJ2-7, with TRBD1 identical over 8 bases. Germline CDR1 reads LNHDA; CDR2 reads SQIVND (reference sequence). Trimming cost V 1 base and J 2 bases; bases outside gene matches: 7. The CDR3 contains 16 residues. The CDR3, as DNA: TGTGCCAGTAGTATAGCCCGGACAGGGTCCCCCTACGAGCAGTACTTC. This sequence encodes CASSIARTGSPYEQYF.